The T cell receptor beta chain under discussion was sequenced for a study of T cell responses to AZD1222 COVID-19 vaccine. Assay: immunoSEQ multiplex PCR; the TCRdb copy retains only in-frame clones and omits some. This table has 72,000 or so clones, 80% to 90% appearing once. Investigators merged groups given second doses at roughly 4 or roughly 12 weeks. To note about this clone: The antigen is not known.

Whole-study findings and limits: Spike-spanning, vaccine-associated CD4 TCRs were dominant at 160-218 and 743-854. Baseline serostatus was positive in only a handful of AZD1222 recipients.

The sample consisted of peripheral blood, taken 28 days after the second AZD1222 dose. The clonotype comes from an adult who received the AZD1222 COVID-19 vaccine.

As DNA, the CDR3 is TGCGCCAGCAGCTTGGTACTAGTAACCGGGGAGCTGTTTTTT. It specifies CASSLVLVTGELFF. V is TRBV5-1 and J is TRBJ2-2; tentative D call: TRBD2 (5 bases). The CDR3 runs 14 residues. V was cut by 0 bases and J by 5 bases, with 8 bases left in between. The V gene's germline CDR1 is SGHRS and CDR2 YFSETQ.